Below are 29 T cell receptor beta chains sequenced from a single sample in a study of T cell responses to AZD1222 COVID-19 vaccine. Assay: immunoSEQ multiplex PCR; the TCRdb copy retains only in-frame clones and omits some. The data hold under 200,000 clones, with 85% to 95% observed a single time. Sequenced material: peripheral blood, taken on day 0 of AZD1222 vaccination. Receptors originate from an adult in good health.

The chain carries TRBV2 and TRBJ2-5, with 10 bases matching TRBD2. The CDR3 spans 18 residues. Germline V gene sequence: CDR1 SNHLY, CDR2 FYNNEI. Trimming at V came to 2 bases and at J to 5 bases, leaving 14 bases not matched to a gene. Here the CDR3 reads CASSEIGASGRRGETQYF. The CDR3 nucleotides are TGTGCCAGCAGTGAAATCGGGGCTAGCGGGAGACGGGGGGAGACCCAGTACTTC.

CDR3 loop: CASSLSGQGGNTIYF. For the CDR3, the DNA is TGTGCCAGCAGTTTATCCGGACAGGGGGGAAACACCATATATTTT. V usage is TRBV28 and J usage is TRBJ1-3; TRBD1 matches 9 bases. Germline assignment: CDR1 MDHEN and CDR2 SYDVKM. J was trimmed by 4 bases and V by 1 base; bases with no gene match: 2. This CDR3 is 15 amino acids long.

The chain has TRBV2 and TRBJ2-1; D is unclear. From germline, CDR1 is SNHLY and CDR2 FYNNEI. V was clipped by 4 bases and J by 5 bases, with 3 bases between them. This CDR3 contains 11 residues. CDR3 in DNA: TGTGCCAGCAGTGTTGACAATGAGCAGTTCTTC. It specifies CASSVDNEQFF. Full variable domain (outside the CDR3, taken from reference TRBV2 and TRBJ2-1): EPEVTQTPSHQVTQMGQEVILRCVPISNHLYFYWYRQILGQKVEFLVSFYNNEISEKSEIFDDQFSVERPDGSNFTLKIRSTKLEDSAMYFCASSVDNEQFFGPGTRLTVL.

The V gene is TRBV9, the J gene TRBJ1-1; D unclear. V was pared by 4 bases and J by 1 base, with 14 bases between. CDR3 length: 15 residues. Germline assignment: CDR1 SGDLS and CDR2 YYNGEE. DNA of the CDR3: TGTGCCAGCAGCCTTCTAGGGTCCGGGAACACTGAAGCTTTCTTT. This gives the protein CASSLLGSGNTEAFF.

The V and J genes are TRBV5-1 and TRBJ2-7; D not resolved. The ends were cut back, 5 bases at V and 4 bases at J, with 7 bases in the middle. This CDR3 is built from 11 residues. Per the germline V gene, CDR1 is SGHRS and CDR2 is YFSETQ. The CDR3 bases are TGCGCCAGCAGTAACGGTTACGAGCAGTACTTC. It translates to CASSNGYEQYF.

J is TRBJ2-1 and V is TRBV4-1; D is unresolved. CDR1 and CDR2 (germline): MGHRA, YSYEKL. Trimming pared 1 base from V and 9 bases from J, leaving 10 bases between. The CDR3 length is 13 residues. The CDR3 sequence is CASSQVGLSEQFF. CDR3 nucleotides: TGCGCCAGCAGCCAAGTCGGTCTCAGTGAGCAGTTCTTC.

The chain couples TRBV18 to TRBJ1-2, with 7 bases fitting TRBD1. The CDR3 spans 15 residues. The germline V gene has CDR1 KGHSH and CDR2 LQKENI. The junction had 8 bases not matched to a gene; V was cut back by 3 bases and J by 4 bases. As DNA, the CDR3 is TGTGCCAGCTCACCCGACAGGGCATCCCGCTATGGCTACACCTTC. Its translation: CASSPDRASRYGYTF.

The chain uses TRBV5-1 and TRBJ2-6; D perhaps matches TRBD1 (5 bases). V shed 0 bases and J shed 4 bases, with 11 bases lying between them. This CDR3 spans 16 amino acids. Germline assignment: CDR1 SGHRS and CDR2 YFSETQ. CDR3 region: CASSLVQGVGANVLTF. In nucleotides, the CDR3 is TGCGCCAGCAGCTTGGTCCAAGGGGTCGGGGCCAACGTCCTGACTTTC.

In its sample, this clone was seen once. The chain couples TRBV27 to TRBJ1-5, with D uncertain. The CDR3 spans 18 residues. Looked up from germline, CDR1 is MNHEY and CDR2 is SMNVEV (reference sequence). Trimming shortened V by 8 bases and J by 0 bases, and 23 bases separated the two germline ends. The CDR3 region is CASSVGSWILDSNQPQHF. For the CDR3, the DNA is TGTGCCAGCTCTGTCGGGTCTTGGATTTTGGATAGCAATCAGCCCCAGCATTTT.

CDR3 sequence reads: CAISESGWDRGITEAFF. As DNA, the CDR3 is TGTGCCATCAGTGAGTCTGGATGGGACAGGGGTATCACTGAAGCTTTCTTT. The rearrangement joins TRBV10-3 to TRBJ1-1; 10 nucleotides line up with TRBD1. Unmatched junction bases numbered 8, after V lost 0 bases and J lost 4 bases. The CDR3 runs to 17 residues. Germline CDR1 and CDR2: ENHRY and SYGVKD.

This clone is a singleton in its sample. The chain has TRBV27 and TRBJ1-6; D may be TRBD1 (6 bases). Germline V CDR1 and CDR2: MNHEY, SMNVEV (reference sequence). The CDR3 contains 15 residues. Between the trimmed V and J ends, which lost 3 bases and 10 bases, there was a span of 16 bases. CDR3 in DNA: TGTGCCAGCAGTTTTTTGGAGCAAGGACAGTCACCCCTCCACTTT. It specifies CASSFLEQGQSPLHF.

This sequence joins TRBV5-1 and TRBJ2-7, with D uncertain. The ends were cut back, 4 bases at V and 1 base at J, with 12 bases in the middle. Germline loops: CDR1 SGHRS, CDR2 YFSETQ. This CDR3 comprises 14 residues. CDR3 nucleotides: TGCGCCAGCAGCATCGGACGGTCATCCTACGAGCAGTACTTC. Protein sequence: CASSIGRSSYEQYF.

The chain joins TRBV6-4 to TRBJ1-1; D perhaps matches TRBD1 (5 bases). Trimming pared 0 bases from V and 6 bases from J, leaving 14 bases between. This CDR3 comprises 15 residues. Germline V gene data show CDR1 as MRHNA and CDR2 as SNTAGT. The CDR3 loop reads CASSDSGSWGAEAFF. The DNA for the CDR3 is TGTGCCAGCAGTGACTCCGGCTCCTGGGGGGCTGAAGCTTTCTTT.

As regards this clone: At the DNA level, this CDR3 is encoded by other sequences in the same sample as well. This sequence joins TRBV5-4 and TRBJ1-5, with 7 nucleotides matching TRBD1. Germline lookup yields CDR1 SGHNT and CDR2 YYREEE (reference sequence). V gave up 2 bases and J gave up 6 bases; unmatched junction bases: 5. This CDR3 has 14 residues. CDR3: CASSLDRDGQPQHF. As DNA, the CDR3 is TGTGCCAGCAGCTTAGACAGGGACGGTCAGCCCCAGCATTTT.

Here the CDR3 reads CASSATGTATFYEQYF. The CDR3 DNA reads as TGTGCCAGCAGCGCCACCGGGACAGCAACGTTCTACGAGCAGTACTTC. V usage is TRBV9 and J usage is TRBJ2-7, with TRBD1 matching over 7 bases. Germline V gives CDR1 SGDLS, CDR2 YYNGEE. J lost 3 bases, V lost 3 bases, and 12 bases had no gene match. The CDR3 spans 16 residues.

V is TRBV28 and J is TRBJ1-4, with D maybe TRBD1 (5 bases). Germline V gene data show CDR1 as MDHEN and CDR2 as SYDVKM. This CDR3 is built from 14 residues. The ends were cut back, 11 bases at V and 0 bases at J, with 13 bases in the middle. The CDR3: CAVQRGATNEKLFF. CDR3 DNA: TGTGCCGTCCAGCGGGGGGCAACTAATGAAAAACTGTTTTTT.

The rearrangement links TRBV6-6 to TRBJ1-5, with 9 positions matching TRBD1. J was trimmed by 9 bases and V by 4 bases; bases with no gene match: 7. The CDR3 runs to 14 residues. Germline CDR1 is MNHNY and CDR2 is SVGAGI (reference sequence). The CDR3 loop is CASSSGQGSWPQHF. The CDR3 nucleotides read TGTGCCAGCAGTTCTGGACAGGGGTCCTGGCCCCAGCATTTT.

The chain is built from TRBV7-8 and TRBJ2-6; D could derive from TRBD1 or TRBD2 (5 bases each). This CDR3 region has 19 residues. Trimming removed 2 bases from V and 4 bases from J, with 21 bases in between. CDR1 SGHVS and CDR2 FQNEAQ come from the germline V gene. The CDR3 bases are TGTGCCAGCAGCTTATCCGGGATATCGCGACAGAGGGGGGCCAACGTCCTGACTTTC. Translating it yields CASSLSGISRQRGANVLTF.

The chain joins TRBV24-1 to TRBJ1-5; no clear D. Germline values: CDR1 KGHDR, CDR2 SFDVKD. This CDR3 is built from 14 residues. The V gene lost 5 bases and the J gene lost 9 bases, with 16 bases spanning the gap. CDR3 region: CATSGPNAVAPQHF. The CDR3 DNA follows: TGTGCCACCAGTGGGCCAAATGCGGTGGCGCCCCAGCATTTT.

The chain couples TRBV18 to TRBJ1-1; weak D call: TRBD1 (5 bases). Germline V CDR1 and CDR2: KGHSH, LQKENI. V was pared by 3 bases and J by 1 base, with 15 bases between. The CDR3 is made up of 16 amino acids. CDR3 amino acids: CASSPRRGDGNTEAFF. The DNA of the CDR3 is TGTGCCAGCTCACCGAGGAGGGGCGATGGGAACACTGAAGCTTTCTTT.

The CDR3 protein is CSVVLSRAGAFF. The CDR3, as DNA: TGCAGCGTTGTGTTGTCGAGGGCCGGGGCTTTCTTT. The chain combines TRBV29-1 with TRBJ1-1; D is undetermined. V shed 4 bases and J shed 11 bases, with 17 bases lying between them. The CDR3 length is 12 residues. Germline loops: CDR1 SQVTM, CDR2 ANQGSEA.

The genes are TRBV11-2 and TRBJ1-1; D might be TRBD1 (6 bases). The V gene's germline CDR1 is SGHAT and CDR2 FQNNGV. Trimming shortened V by 1 base and J by 0 bases, and 12 bases separated the two germline ends. This CDR3 spans 16 amino acids. CDR3 sequence: CASSLVGGPMNTEAFF. The CDR3 region has the DNA TGTGCCAGCAGCTTAGTTGGGGGGCCCATGAACACTGAAGCTTTCTTT.

The rearrangement joins TRBV5-1 to TRBJ2-1, with TRBD2 matching 9 bases. The CDR3 runs to 16 residues. Germline values: CDR1 SGHRS, CDR2 YFSETQ. V shed 4 bases and J 8 bases; nucleotides not matched to a gene: 13. CDR3 DNA sequence: TGCGCCAGCAGCGCCCGAGGGAGCGGGAGGTGGGATGAGCAGTTCTTC. The encoded protein is CASSARGSGRWDEQFF.

The chain recombines TRBV2 with TRBJ1-6, with unresolved D. CDR3 length equals 14 residues. Trimming removed 4 bases at V and 4 bases at J, with 8 bases between. The V gene's germline CDR1 is SNHLY and CDR2 FYNNEI. This CDR3 is CASSGPGYNSPLHF. The CDR3, as DNA: TGTGCCAGCAGTGGACCAGGATATAATTCACCCCTCCACTTT.

The rearrangement joins TRBV29-1 to TRBJ1-1, with 8 nucleotides matching TRBD1. After removal of 8 bases from V and 6 bases from J, the junction contained 8 bases not matched to a gene. Germline V gene data show CDR1 as SQVTM and CDR2 as ANQGSEA. CDR3 length: 12 amino acids. The DNA of the CDR3 is TGCAGCTCGAAACAGGGGGTGGCTGAAGCTTTCTTT. Translating gives CSSKQGVAEAFF.

The V call is TRBV5-4, the J call TRBJ1-1, with D possibly TRBD1 on 5 matching bases. Trimming took off 3 bases at V and 6 bases at J, with 18 bases between the two ends. The CDR3 is made up of 15 amino acids. CDR1 and CDR2 from the germline V gene are SGHNT and YYREEE (reference sequence). Here the CDR3 reads CASSSSVKGRAEAFF. The DNA of the CDR3 is TGTGCCAGCAGCTCGTCCGTTAAGGGGCGGGCTGAAGCTTTCTTT.

This chain uses TRBV24-1 with TRBJ2-1; D gene unclear. Trimming removed 3 bases at V and 8 bases at J, with 16 bases between. Germline CDR1 and CDR2: KGHDR and SFDVKD. The CDR3 spans 15 residues. CDR3 in amino acids: CATSDKSNLRDEQFF. For the CDR3, the DNA is TGTGCCACCAGTGATAAGTCGAATTTACGAGATGAGCAGTTCTTC.

The genes are TRBV9 and TRBJ1-5; D perhaps matches TRBD1 (5 bases). Germline CDR1 and CDR2: SGDLS and YYNGEE. The CDR3 consists of 16 residues. Trimming took off 3 bases at V and 2 bases at J, with 15 bases between the two ends. Written as DNA, the CDR3 is TGTGCCAGCAGCGGTCCAGGGCTGGGGGGCAATCAGCCCCAGCATTTT. Translation gives CASSGPGLGGNQPQHF.

The chain joins TRBV11-2 to TRBJ2-1; D unresolved. Germline CDR1 is SGHAT and CDR2 is FQNNGV. The CDR3 spans 13 residues. The V end lost 1 base, the J end lost 5 bases, and 6 bases lay between the germline ends. The DNA of the CDR3 is TGTGCCAGCAGCTTAGCCTTTGACAATGAGCAGTTCTTC. The encoded protein is CASSLAFDNEQFF. The whole variable domain, filled in from reference TRBV11-2 and TRBJ2-1, reads EAGVAQSPRYKIIEKRQSVAFWCNPISGHATLYWYQQILGQGPKLLIQFQNNGVVDDSQLPKDRFSAERLKGVDSTLKIQPAKLEDSAVYLCASSLAFDNEQFFGPGTRLTVL.